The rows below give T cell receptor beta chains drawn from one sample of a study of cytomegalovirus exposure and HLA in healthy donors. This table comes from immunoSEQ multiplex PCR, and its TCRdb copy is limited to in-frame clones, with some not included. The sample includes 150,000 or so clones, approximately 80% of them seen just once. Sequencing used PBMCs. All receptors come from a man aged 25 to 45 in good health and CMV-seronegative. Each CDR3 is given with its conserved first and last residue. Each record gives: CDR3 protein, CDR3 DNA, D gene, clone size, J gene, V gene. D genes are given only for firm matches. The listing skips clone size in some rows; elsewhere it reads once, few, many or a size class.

CASSAPGGGRAIWSGDTQYF	TGTGCCAGCAGCGCCCCCGGAGGCGGGAGGGCCATATGGAGCGGAGATACGCAGTATTTT	TRBD2	.	TRBJ2-3	TRBV9
CASSLSLAGGPDTQYF	TGTGCCAGCAGCTTGTCCTTGGCAGGGGGGCCAGATACGCAGTATTTT	.	.	TRBJ2-3	TRBV5-6
CASSYSNEAEQYF	TGTGCCAGCAGTTACTCGAACGAGGCCGAGCAGTACTTC	.	.	TRBJ2-7	TRBV6-6
CASSRGGAGVYNEQFF	TGTGCCAGCAGCCGCGGGGGGGCGGGGGTATACAATGAGCAGTTCTTC	TRBD2	.	TRBJ2-1	TRBV7-3
CAISVDRDDQPQHF	TGTGCCATCAGTGTCGACAGGGACGATCAGCCCCAGCATTTT	TRBD1	.	TRBJ1-5	TRBV10-3
CASSWTHPTGELFF	TGCGCCAGCAGCTGGACTCACCCCACCGGGGAGCTGTTTTTT	.	few	TRBJ2-2	TRBV4-3
CASSLPGITEAFF	TGTGCCAGCAGTCTCCCAGGGATCACTGAAGCTTTCTTT	.	.	TRBJ1-1	TRBV28
CASSVAVTDTQYF	TGTGCCAGCAGCGTAGCGGTTACAGATACGCAGTATTTT	.	.	TRBJ2-3	TRBV9
CASSHMRVGRAQETQYF	TGTGCCAGCAGCCACATGCGGGTAGGGAGGGCTCAGGAGACGCAGTATTTT	TRBD2	.	TRBJ2-3	TRBV14
CASRLAGLSNQPQHF	TGTGCCAGCAGACTAGCGGGCTTAAGCAATCAGCCCCAGCATTTT	.	.	TRBJ1-5	TRBV5-8
CASRGRETDTQYF	TGTGCCAGCAGGGGGCGGGAGACAGATACGCAGTATTTT	.	.	TRBJ2-3	TRBV10-3
CSVAAGGTAGGTQYF	TGCAGCGTAGCGGCAGGGGGGACGGCAGGGGGGACCCAGTACTTC	.	.	TRBJ2-5	TRBV29-1
CATSTHRKGDYGYTF	TGTGCCACCAGCACACACCGTAAGGGGGACTATGGCTACACCTTC	.	.	TRBJ1-2	TRBV15
CASSTSGGQETQYF	TGTGCCAGCAGCACTAGCGGAGGGCAAGAGACCCAGTACTTC	TRBD2	.	TRBJ2-5	TRBV13
CASSLVGQGREQYF	TGTGCCAGCAGCTTAGTGGGACAGGGGAGGGAGCAGTACTTC	TRBD1	.	TRBJ2-7	TRBV7-2
CASRKREGGFHEKLFF	TGCGCCAGCAGAAAAAGGGAGGGAGGGTTTCATGAAAAACTGTTTTTT	.	.	TRBJ1-4	TRBV4-1
CAISERTLGAFF	TGTGCCATCAGTGAGAGGACTCTCGGAGCTTTCTTT	.	.	TRBJ1-1	TRBV10-3
CASSLGWRELGSYEQYF	TGTGCCAGCAGCTTGGGTTGGAGGGAGCTAGGGAGCTACGAGCAGTACTTC	.	.	TRBJ2-7	TRBV5-5
CASSKDSANYGYTF	TGTGCCAGCAGCAAGGACAGCGCTAACTATGGCTACACCTTC	.	.	TRBJ1-2	TRBV5-4
CASSSGQDQETQYF	TGCGCCAGCAGCTCAGGACAGGACCAAGAGACCCAGTACTTC	TRBD1	once	TRBJ2-5	TRBV5-1
CASSQDGTTSYEQYF	TGCGCCAGCAGCCAGGATGGGACTACCAGCTACGAGCAGTACTTC	TRBD2	.	TRBJ2-7	TRBV4-1
CASSSTGQGGEKLFF	TGTGCCAGCAGTTCCACGGGACAGGGGGGCGAAAAACTGTTTTTT	TRBD1	few	TRBJ1-4	TRBV6-5
CASSEGLAGGLTFYEQYF	TGTGCCAGCAGTGAAGGGTTAGCGGGAGGGCTTACTTTCTACGAGCAGTACTTC	TRBD2	.	TRBJ2-7	TRBV6-1
CASSLGGTNTGELFF	TGTGCCAGCAGCTTGGGCGGGACGAACACCGGGGAGCTGTTTTTT	.	.	TRBJ2-2	TRBV5-4
CASSPPVVRGINYGYTF	TGTGCCAGCTCACCACCCGTAGTCCGGGGGATTAACTATGGCTACACCTTC	.	.	TRBJ1-2	TRBV18
CASRLGQGGSPLHF	TGTGCCAGCAGGCTGGGACAGGGTGGTTCACCCCTCCACTTT	TRBD1	once	TRBJ1-6	TRBV2
CASSPDWNTEAFF	TGTGCCAGCAGCCCAGATTGGAACACTGAAGCTTTCTTT	.	.	TRBJ1-1	TRBV9
CASSFQRGGSTGELFF	TGCGCCAGCAGCTTTCAGCGGGGCGGGAGCACCGGGGAGCTGTTTTTT	TRBD2	.	TRBJ2-2	TRBV5-1
CASRDSSSYNSPLHF	TGTGCCAGCAGGGACAGCAGCTCCTATAATTCACCCCTCCACTTT	.	.	TRBJ1-6	TRBV6-6
CASSSRGDDSEAFF	TGCGCCAGCAGCTCCAGGGGGGATGACTCTGAAGCTTTCTTT	TRBD1	.	TRBJ1-1	TRBV5-1
CASIRAGVSYEQYF	TGTGCCAGCATCCGGGCAGGGGTCTCCTACGAGCAGTACTTC	.	.	TRBJ2-7	TRBV28
CASSPKLAGIYNEQFF	TGCGCCAGCAGCCCAAAGCTAGCGGGGATATACAATGAGCAGTTCTTC	TRBD2	.	TRBJ2-1	TRBV4-3
CASSPPGQSYGYTF	TGTGCCAGCAGCCCACCGGGACAGTCCTATGGCTACACCTTC	TRBD1	.	TRBJ1-2	TRBV7-9
CASVRTGQGTYEQYF	TGCGCCAGCGTACGAACGGGACAGGGGACCTACGAGCAGTACTTC	TRBD1	.	TRBJ2-7	TRBV10-1
CASSRGNKAFF	TGTGCCAGCAGTAGGGGAAACAAAGCTTTCTTT	.	.	TRBJ1-1	TRBV25-1
CASSGDWTSTDTQYF	TGTGCCAGCAGTGGGGACTGGACGTCCACAGATACGCAGTATTTT	.	.	TRBJ2-3	TRBV25-1
CASSVAGIYEQYF	TGTGCCAGCAGCGTGGCAGGGATCTACGAGCAGTACTTC	.	.	TRBJ2-7	TRBV9
CASSLGQGGPMNTEAFF	TGTGCCAGCAGCCTCGGACAGGGGGGACCTATGAACACTGAAGCTTTCTTT	TRBD1	.	TRBJ1-1	TRBV7-9
CASSSTGAYEQYF	TGTGCCAGCAGCTCGACAGGAGCCTACGAGCAGTACTTC	.	.	TRBJ2-7	TRBV7-3
CASSQDRETNEKLFF	TGCGCCAGCAGCCAAGACCGGGAAACTAATGAAAAACTGTTTTTT	.	.	TRBJ1-4	TRBV4-1
CASSQPQGYEQYF	TGTGCCAGCAGCCAACCTCAGGGCTACGAGCAGTACTTC	.	.	TRBJ2-7	TRBV14
CASSPLTGGDEQYF	TGTGCCAGCTCACCATTAACAGGGGGTGACGAGCAGTACTTC	TRBD1	.	TRBJ2-7	TRBV18
CASSPTRDSYNEQFF	TGTGCCAGCAGCCCCACGAGGGACTCCTACAATGAGCAGTTCTTC	.	once	TRBJ2-1	TRBV7-2
CASSFGTPQISYTF	TGCGCCAGCAGCTTCGGGACTCCCCAGATCTCCTACACCTTC	.	.	TRBJ1-2	TRBV5-1
CASSLHRMNTEAFF	TGTGCCAGCAGCTTACACAGAATGAACACTGAAGCTTTCTTT	.	.	TRBJ1-1	TRBV11-2
CATTDNNEQFF	TGTGCCACTACGGACAACAATGAGCAGTTCTTC	.	.	TRBJ2-1	TRBV10-3
CASRAVNEQFF	TGCGCCAGCAGAGCGGTAAATGAGCAGTTCTTC	.	.	TRBJ2-1	TRBV4-1
CASSQVPGGFLRNTQYF	TGTGCCAGCAGCCAAGTGCCGGGGGGCTTCCTACGGAATACGCAGTATTTT	.	.	TRBJ2-3	TRBV14
CASSPLAGAYYEQYF	TGCGCCAGCAGCCCTCTAGCGGGAGCCTACTACGAGCAGTACTTC	TRBD2	few	TRBJ2-7	TRBV5-1
CASSYPMTLRETQYF	TGTGCCAGCAGTTACCCTATGACTCTCAGAGAGACCCAGTACTTC	.	.	TRBJ2-5	TRBV6-6
CASSSNSPLHF	TGTGCCAGCAGTTCTAACTCACCCCTCCACTTT	.	few	TRBJ1-6	TRBV27